The next 4 T cell receptor beta chains were all read from a single sample in a study of human T cells and chemical hapten exposure. As for time point: patch test 2, 6 weeks after DPC sensitization. Regarding treatment: therapeutic diphenylcyclopropenone sensitization with weekly scalp DPC. TCRdb re-derived calls from the RACE reads in MiXCR, one entry per CDR3 protein. The table records some 90,000 distinct CDR3 sequences, 11% of them present only once. Sample: whole blood, taken in connection with sensitization to the hapten diphenylcyclopropenone (DPC). The source of these receptors is a woman in her thirties or forties with alopecia areata. Some clones in this sample may be carry-over from other donors' samples.

In this sample, this clonotype turned up many times. The chain combines TRBV3-1 with TRBJ2-7, with D possibly being TRBD2 (6 bases). The ends were cut back, 4 bases at V and 3 bases at J, with 10 bases in the middle. Germline CDR1 is LGHDT and CDR2 is YNNKEL (reference sequence). This CDR3 is 13 amino acids long. CDR3 amino acids: CASSREADYEQYF. CDR3 DNA sequence: TGTGCCAGCAGCCGGGAGGCCGACTACGAGCAGTACTTC.

This clonotype was seen more than once but under ten times. This rearrangement joins TRBV27 to TRBJ1-2; TRBD1 is a possible D gene (5 bases). The V gene lost 6 bases and the J gene lost 4 bases, with 12 bases spanning the gap. The CDR3 runs to 13 residues. Germline CDR1 reads MNHEY; CDR2 reads SMNVEV (reference sequence). CDR3 coding DNA: TGTGCCAGCAGGACGACAGTCTCCTATGGCTACACCTTC. This gives the protein CASRTTVSYGYTF.

This clonotype occurred a few times. The V call is TRBV7-9, the J call TRBJ2-2; D uncertain. The germline gives CDR1 SEHNR, CDR2 FQNEAQ (reference sequence). The V end lost 7 bases, the J end lost 3 bases, and 9 bases lay between the germline ends. The CDR3 totals 13 residues. The chain's CDR3 is CASTAVHTGELFF. As DNA, the CDR3 is TGTGCCAGCACCGCGGTCCACACCGGGGAGCTGTTTTTT.

In its sample, this clonotype was seen many times. V usage is TRBV3-1 and J usage is TRBJ2-3, with 7 nucleotides matching TRBD2. This CDR3 is built from 18 residues. Germline CDR1 and CDR2: LGHDT and YNNKEL (reference sequence). The trim removed 1 base at V and 2 bases at J, leaving 12 bases unmatched. CDR3 sequence: CASSQVLQAAGDTDTQYF. The CDR3 nucleotides are TGTGCCAGCAGCCAAGTCCTCCAAGCCGCGGGGGACACAGATACGCAGTATTTT.